The subject of this entry is one T cell receptor (beta chain). These data are taken from a study of T cells in Graves' hyperthyroidism and ophthalmopathy. The ends were cut back, 2 bases at V and 1 base at J, with 5 bases in the middle. Germline values: CDR1 MNHNY, CDR2 SVGAGI (reference sequence). CDR3 length: 13 residues. TCR beta CDR3 regions were amplified from RNA transcripts. When the TCR CDR3 underwent first-round RT-PCR, the HTBI primer set was used. MiXCR was run by TCRdb on the multiplex PCR reads, yielding one entry per CDR3 protein. The sample contains around 25,000 distinct CDR3 sequences, about half of which appear only once.

This receptor was taken from a woman in her thirties or forties with Graves' hyperthyroidism that later progressed to Graves' ophthalmopathy. Material for sequencing was blood. V and J are TRBV6-6 and TRBJ1-2; D is ambiguous. DNA of the CDR3: TGTGCCAGCAGTTACGAGGGTAACTATGGCTACACCTTC. This codes for CASSYEGNYGYTF.